The clone carrying this TCR beta chain has more than one count but fewer than ten. The data were obtained in a study of blood T cells in healthy people across ages. The CDR3 runs 15 residues. V dropped 3 bases and J dropped 8; count of bases not matched to a gene: 9. Looked up from germline, CDR1 is MNHEY and CDR2 is SMNVEV (reference sequence). With a J-beta primer mix and a sample-barcoded 5' primer, a second PCR ran roughly 7 to 11 cycles. TCRdb reprocessed the 5' RACE reads with MiXCR, giving one entry per CDR3 protein. The table has around 1,000,000 distinct CDR3 sequences, approximately 26% seen once. These data also featured in a second study, about T cells of mothers and their children.

The specimen sequenced was blood. The TCR comes from a girl aged 2 to 9 in good health. The chain is built from TRBV27 and TRBJ2-5, with 10 bases aligning to TRBD2. In DNA form, the CDR3 reads TGTGCCAGCAGTTTTGGAACTAGCGGGACAACTACCCAGTACTTC. Its translation: CASSFGTSGTTTQYF.